This T cell receptor (beta chain) was captured in a study of CD8 T cells in ankylosing spondylitis. Whole-study findings and limits: The study looked at matched synovial fluid samples from ankylosing spondylitis patients. Disease-linked clones were reported to be significantly enriched there. Earlier studies detected some motif variants in reactive arthritis synovial fluid and blood.

Germline assignment: CDR1 SQVTM and CDR2 ANQGSEA. Trimming removed 2 bases from V and 2 bases from J; junction bases left unmatched: 5. This CDR3 is 15 amino acids long. With molecular barcodes, quantitative 5'-RACE was used to make the TCR beta libraries. TCRdb re-derived calls from the 5' RACE reads in MiXCR, one entry per CDR3 protein. This sample yields 350,000 to 450,000 distinct CDR3 sequences, of which around 20% are seen a single time; roughly 14% belongs to the top ten. This clonotype was recorded a few times. Its antigen is currently unknown. The sample was blood, either unsorted or a sorted T cell fraction (not recorded which). The chain is built from TRBV29-1 and TRBJ2-7; the match to TRBD1 covers 11 bases. The clonotype originates from a male donor with ankylosing spondylitis or in good health (not recorded which). The CDR3 coding sequence is TGCAGCGTTGAAACAGCGGGACAGGGGGCCTACGAGCAGTACTTC. This codes for CSVETAGQGAYEQYF.